This TCR beta chain comes out of a study of T-cell memory formation after mild COVID-19. V shed 4 bases and J 2 bases; nucleotides not matched to a gene: 11. The length of the CDR3 is 18 residues. This clonotype appeared a few times. TCRdb redid the calling of the 5' RACE reads with MiXCR, one entry per CDR3 protein. This sample has over 70,000 distinct CDR3 sequences, with around 16% found just once. The V gene is TRBV12-3 or TRBV12-4, the J gene TRBJ2-3; 11 bases line up with TRBD2. The origin of this receptor is a man in his late teens or twenties who had mild COVID-19 (a few samples of this study predate the infection). Cell type and time point are not known. The sequenced sample was PBMCs or a T cell subset sorted from them (not recorded which). This CDR3 reads CASSSRLAGSPHTDTQYF. CDR3 nucleotides: TGTGCCAGCAGTTCGCGACTAGCGGGGTCTCCCCACACAGATACGCAGTATTTT.